The text below deals with one T cell receptor (beta chain). The specificity of this receptor is unknown. Qualities for individual bases were not recorded, and no much larger clone is one base off. Library generation was performed with the immunoSEQ multiplex PCR assay. Roughly 10^5 TCR templates per sample were assayed on the deep sequencing platform. Genomic DNA extracted from sorted T cells was the material used for TCRbeta CDR3 sequencing. In the source study's methods: The R programming language was used for clonal analysis of TCRbeta CDR3 data. Alloreactive CD4+ and CD8+ clones were defined by comparing unstimulated samples with post-reaction CFSE-low samples. Regulatory or non-regulatory origin was assigned to alloreactive CD4+ clones by matching of sequences to sorted unstimulated Treg and non-Treg repertoires. What TCRdb holds here is the immuneACCESS table cut down to in-frame rearrangements. Part of the clones is not present; checked against another copy, under half of the missing clones reflect an unresolved V gene, and the others are unexplained. That table supplies the V and J calls and clone size; D and trimming were determined from the DNA. This sample gives 110,000 or so clones in total; under 95% of them show up just once. About 0.32% of the sample is held by the ten biggest clonotypes.

This sample is part of a study of siplizumab effects on memory and regulatory T cells (dated by TCRdb to about 2019). Looking at the study overall: The effect of the anti-CD2 antibody siplizumab on alloreactive T-cell subsets was examined in allogeneic mixed lymphocyte reactions constructed from human PBMCs.

Points the paper makes about the study in general: Unstimulated naive T cells appeared to be more diverse than memory T cells, and naive cells seemed to make a substantial contribution to the alloresponse. Roughly 75-96% of proliferating CD4+ or CD8+ clones could not be assigned a naive or memory phenotype. Sequences below about 10^-5 frequency were poorly captured, so only a minor fraction of alloreactive clones could be mapped to unstimulated subsets. Among mappable alloreactive CD4+ clones, the Treg-derived fraction averaged approximately 69% with siplizumab versus 25% to 30% in control reactions. No functional confirmation was obtained for the suppressive function of proliferating Tregs from siplizumab cultures. The cumulative frequency of alloreactive sequences traceable to unstimulated CD4+ memory T cells was significantly reduced by siplizumab.

Sorted unstimulated T cells and proliferating T cells recovered from mixed lymphocyte reactions underwent TCRbeta CDR3 sequencing. Fresh whole blood from ten HLA-typed healthy donors served as the source for isolating PBMCs. Sequenced sample: CD4+ T cells sorted from blood. This TCR derives from a human donor in good health.

The DNA sequence follows: TGTGCCACCCAGAAGACAGGGGTTTACAATGAGCAGTTCTTC. This encodes CATQKTGVYNEQFF. Recombination linked TRBV11-3 to TRBJ2-1; 8 bases in the junction line up with TRBD1. From cysteine to phenylalanine, the CDR3 is 14 amino acids long. The retained sequence is limited to the CDR3, 42 bases, with the frame set at the first base. CDR1 SGHNT and CDR2 YENEEA were looked up in the germline V gene. V is trimmed back by 10 bases and J by 4 bases, and the junction contains 9 bases that no gene match accounts for.